One and the same sample provided the 17 T cell receptor beta chains below, sequenced in a study of cytomegalovirus exposure and HLA in healthy donors (dated by TCRdb to the late 2010s). The method was the immunoSEQ multiplex PCR assay. TCRdb took over this immuneACCESS table, retaining in-frame rearrangements with V and J assigned. Such tables are incomplete; in checked studies, under half of the missing clones stem from an unresolved V gene, and the remainder is unexplained. The table for this sample lists some 100,000 clones; 70% to 90% of them were counted only once. Approximately 1.8% of the sample goes to the ten largest clones. The sequenced material came from PBMCs. The origin of the receptors is a man aged 18 to 29 in good health and CMV-seronegative.

The J gene is TRBJ2-7, the V gene TRBV27; D is unclear. The germline CDR1 and CDR2 sequences are MNHEY and SMNVEV (reference sequence). Trimming stripped 6 bases from V and 0 bases from J, with 9 bases between. CDR3 size: 13 residues. For the CDR3, the DNA is TGTGCCAGCAGCCCTTCTTTCTCCTACGAGCAGTACTTC. It yields the protein CASSPSFSYEQYF.

A few counts support this clone. The CDR3 DNA reads as TGTGCCAGCAGCTCCCGACAGGGGGCATCTCAGCCCCAGCATTTT. This sequence encodes CASSSRQGASQPQHF. The V gene is TRBV7-2, the J gene TRBJ1-5; 10 bases fit TRBD1. The CDR3 contains 15 residues. Losses at the gene ends were 4 bases for V and 6 bases for J; bases not matched to a gene: 6. Germline V gene data show CDR1 as SGHTA and CDR2 as FQGNSA.

The count of this clone is one. The rearrangement links TRBV28 to TRBJ2-5; TRBD2 agrees at 7 bases. CDR1 is MDHEN, CDR2 SYDVKM, per germline. The V and J ends lost 5 bases and 0 bases, in that order; junction bases with no gene match: 12. This CDR3 region has 17 residues. CDR3 residues: CASSKGSGGGHQETQYF. The CDR3 DNA is TGTGCCAGCAGTAAGGGGAGTGGCGGGGGACACCAAGAGACCCAGTACTTC.

The chain couples TRBV10-3 to TRBJ2-1; D is ambiguous. In germline, CDR1 is ENHRY, CDR2 SYGVKD. V lost 2 bases and J lost 4, with 3 bases in between. The length of the CDR3 is 12 residues. The chain's CDR3 is CAISEEYNEQFF. In DNA, the CDR3 is TGTGCCATCAGTGAGGAGTACAATGAGCAGTTCTTC.

The chain employs TRBV19 and TRBJ1-5; TRBD1 matches 9 bases. Germline CDR1 reads LNHDA; CDR2 reads SQIVND (reference sequence). The CDR3 sequence is 16 residues long. V lost 2 bases and J lost 1; bases outside the gene matches: 3. The CDR3 reads CASSIPQGASNQPQHF. The CDR3 bases are TGTGCCAGTAGTATACCACAGGGGGCGAGCAATCAGCCCCAGCATTTT.

V usage is TRBV7-2 and J usage is TRBJ2-7; TRBD1 might be the D (5 bases). This CDR3 spans 15 amino acids. Germline values: CDR1 SGHTA, CDR2 FQGNSA. Between the trimmed V and J ends, which lost 5 bases and 1 base, there was a span of 15 bases. The CDR3 is CASSAYPTDSYEQYF. In DNA form, the CDR3 reads TGTGCCAGCAGCGCTTACCCGACAGATTCCTACGAGCAGTACTTC.

The chain has TRBV7-8 and TRBJ1-4; D is possibly TRBD1 (6 bases). The germline CDR1 and CDR2 sequences are SGHVS and FQNEAQ. The CDR3 is made up of 15 amino acids. V was cut by 5 bases and J by 4 bases, with 14 bases left in between. The CDR3 here is CASSHYRAFNEKLFF. DNA of the CDR3: TGTGCCAGCAGCCACTACAGGGCCTTTAATGAAAAACTGTTTTTT.

The genes are TRBV13 and TRBJ2-3, with 7 bases aligning to TRBD2. V shed 5 bases and J 1 base; nucleotides not matched to a gene: 6. This CDR3 spans 15 amino acids. In germline, CDR1 is PRHDT, CDR2 FYEKMQ (reference sequence). The DNA of the CDR3 is TGTGCCAGCAGCCGCGGACTAGGGGGCACAGATACGCAGTATTTT. Translation: CASSRGLGGTDTQYF.

CDR3 sequence: CASSPAVIDQPQHF. The CDR3 DNA sequence: TGTGCCAGCTCACCCGCGGTTATTGATCAGCCCCAGCATTTT. The chain recombines TRBV18 with TRBJ1-5; the D is unclear. V was trimmed by 3 bases and J by 5 bases, leaving 11 bases between them. Germline-derived CDR1 and CDR2 are KGHSH and LQKENI. The CDR3 totals 14 residues.

V and J are TRBV9 and TRBJ2-3; weak D call: TRBD1 (7 bases). V dropped 3 bases and J dropped 0 bases, with 11 bases sitting between them. The CDR3 has 15 amino acids. CDR1 and CDR2 (germline): SGDLS, YYNGEE. The CDR3 reads CASSAGGSSTDTQYF. DNA for the CDR3: TGTGCCAGCAGCGCAGGGGGGTCTAGCACAGATACGCAGTATTTT.

This clone was seen a handful of times. V is TRBV28 and J is TRBJ2-1, with TRBD1 matching 7 bases. In germline, CDR1 is MDHEN, CDR2 SYDVKM. CDR3 length: 14 amino acids. The ends lost 5 bases at V and 4 bases at J; junction bases unmatched: 5. The CDR3 coding sequence is TGTGCCAGCAGTGGGACAGCTGAATACAATGAGCAGTTCTTC. Translated: CASSGTAEYNEQFF.

The chain carries TRBV28 and TRBJ1-1; possible D gene TRBD1, 5 bases. This CDR3 comprises 11 residues. The germline V gene has CDR1 MDHEN and CDR2 SYDVKM. Trimming took off 8 bases at V and 2 bases at J, with 6 bases between the two ends. The CDR3 DNA follows: TGTGCCAGCCAGGGAAACACTGAAGCTTTCTTT. Translated, it gives CASQGNTEAFF.

The chain carries TRBV5-1 and TRBJ2-7; TRBD1 matches 7 bases. This CDR3 contains 17 residues. Germline lookup yields CDR1 SGHRS and CDR2 YFSETQ. V lost 4 bases and J lost 1; bases outside the gene matches: 14. Written as DNA, the CDR3 is TGCGCCAGCAGCGTTGCCCTAATAGGGGACAGATCCTACGAGCAGTACTTC. Protein sequence: CASSVALIGDRSYEQYF. Variable domain in full (rest from reference TRBV5-1 and TRBJ2-7): KAGVTQTPRYLIKTRGQQVTLSCSPISGHRSVSWYQQTPGQGLQFLFEYFSETQRNKGNFPGRFSGRQFSNSRSEMNVSTLELGDSALYLCASSVALIGDRSYEQYFGPGTRLTVT.

The gene calls are TRBV7-2 and TRBJ1-5, with 7 bases lining up with TRBD1. Looked up from germline, CDR1 is SGHTA and CDR2 is FQGNSA. This CDR3 contains 15 residues. V gave up 2 bases and J gave up 3 bases; unmatched junction bases: 4. CDR3 nucleotide sequence: TGTGCCAGCAGCTTAATGGGACAGTTCAATCAGCCCCAGCATTTT. As protein: CASSLMGQFNQPQHF.

This clone showed up just once. The chain carries TRBV27 and TRBJ1-4; D is uncertain. The CDR3 has 13 residues. Trimming took off 2 bases at V and 7 bases at J, with 8 bases between the two ends. Germline CDR1 is MNHEY and CDR2 is SMNVEV (reference sequence). The CDR3 sequence: CASSLGRPEKLFF. As DNA, the CDR3 is TGTGCCAGCAGTTTAGGGAGACCTGAAAAACTGTTTTTT.

This clone was seen once. The rearrangement joins TRBV6-1 to TRBJ2-3; D possibly corresponds to TRBD1 (5 bases). Deletions cut 3 bases from V and 0 bases from J, with 10 bases between. The germline V gene has CDR1 MNHNS and CDR2 SASEGT. CDR3 length equals 15 residues. The DNA for the CDR3 is TGTGCCAGCAGTGACCGGACACTTAGCACAGATACGCAGTATTTT. Translating it yields CASSDRTLSTDTQYF.

The rearrangement joins TRBV7-6 to TRBJ2-2; 7 bases match TRBD1. Germline V lookup: CDR1 SGHVS, CDR2 FNYEAQ. Trimming at V came to 7 bases and at J to 0 bases, leaving 17 bases not matched to a gene. The CDR3 extends over 19 amino acids. The DNA for the CDR3 is TGTGCCAGCACAAAAGGGGGCTCGAGGATGAGAGCGAACACCGGGGAGCTGTTTTTT. It yields the protein CASTKGGSRMRANTGELFF.